These T cell receptor beta chains were read from a single sample in a study of early T cells in non-severe SARS-CoV-2 infection. TCRdb re-derived calls from the 5' RACE reads in MiXCR, one entry per CDR3 protein. Found here are tens of thousands of distinct CDR3 sequences, approximately 8.7% of them singletons; the top ten hold around 12%. Source: whole blood, taken at baseline. All receptors come from an adult who was a healthcare worker with PCR-confirmed SARS-CoV-2 infection or an uninfected control (not recorded which). Each CDR3 is given with its conserved first and last residue. The D gene is left open where the match is weak. Clone size is shown for a subset of rows, as once, few, many or a class of expanded clone.

TRBD1	TRBV15	many	TRBJ1-5	CATTQTGDQPQHF	TGTGCCACCACTCAAACAGGGGATCAGCCCCAGCATTTT
NA	TRBV12-3/TRBV12-4	NA	TRBJ2-5	CASSWGAGKTQYF	TGTGCCAGCAGTTGGGGGGCCGGAAAGACCCAGTACTTC
NA	TRBV18	many	TRBJ2-6	CASSPNRGSGANVLTF	TGTGCCAGCTCACCAAATCGAGGCTCTGGGGCCAACGTCCTGACTTTC
TRBD2	TRBV7-6	few	TRBJ2-3	CASSRELAGASSTDTQYF	TGTGCCAGCAGCCGGGAACTAGCGGGGGCCTCTAGCACAGATACGCAGTATTTT
NA	TRBV7-9	many	TRBJ1-6	CASSLLGGSDSPLHF	TGTGCCAGCAGCTTATTGGGGGGGTCGGATTCACCCCTCCACTTT
TRBD2	TRBV20-1	many	TRBJ2-3	CSARDSRGVRDTQYF	TGCAGTGCTAGAGATTCGCGGGGGGTCCGAGATACGCAGTATTTT
TRBD1	TRBV28	few	TRBJ2-5	CASSWDRPPETQYF	TGTGCCAGCAGTTGGGACAGACCCCCGGAGACCCAGTACTTC
NA	TRBV6-1	few	TRBJ1-1	CASSEFGLGVANTEAFF	TGTGCCAGCAGTGAATTTGGTTTGGGGGTAGCGAACACTGAAGCTTTCTTT
NA	TRBV15	NA	TRBJ1-6	CATSSQGENSPLHF	TGTGCCACCAGCAGTCAGGGCGAGAATTCACCCCTCCACTTT
NA	TRBV11-2	NA	TRBJ2-7	CASSPLDGKRTAYEQYF	TGTGCCAGCAGCCCTCTCGACGGTAAAAGGACAGCCTACGAGCAGTACTTC
NA	TRBV9	many	TRBJ2-1	CASSAAPRINNEQFF	TGTGCCAGCAGCGCGGCCCCCAGGATTAACAATGAGCAGTTCTTC
NA	TRBV30	many	TRBJ2-3	CAWSGGASTDTQYF	TGTGCCTGGAGTGGGGGGGCTAGCACAGATACGCAGTATTTT
TRBD1	TRBV4-1	many	TRBJ2-1	CASSQSTGTGGWNEQFF	TGCGCCAGCAGCCAATCAACCGGGACAGGGGGCTGGAATGAGCAGTTCTTC
NA	TRBV5-5	NA	TRBJ2-2	CASSHDGAGTGELFF	TGTGCCAGCAGCCACGATGGGGCGGGCACCGGGGAGCTGTTTTTT
NA	TRBV3-2	many	TRBJ2-7	CASSQARPVLSYEQYF	TGTGCCAGCAGCCAGGCTCGACCCGTCCTCTCCTACGAGCAGTACTTC
NA	TRBV25-1	few	TRBJ1-1	CASARQANTEAFF	TGTGCCAGCGCCAGACAGGCGAACACTGAAGCTTTCTTT
NA	TRBV18	many	TRBJ1-4	CASSPDRNEKLFF	TGTGCCAGCTCGCCGGACCGGAATGAAAAACTGTTTTTT
TRBD1	TRBV12-3/TRBV12-4	few	TRBJ1-1	CASSSRTGKDTEAFF	TGTGCCAGCAGCTCCCGGACAGGGAAGGACACTGAAGCTTTCTTT
NA	TRBV5-8	NA	TRBJ2-5	CASSSTGDSKFLETQYF	TGTGCCAGCAGCTCAACCGGGGATAGCAAATTTTTAGAGACCCAGTACTTC
TRBD2	TRBV10-1	many	TRBJ2-7	CASSESVSSGYYEQYF	TGCGCCAGCAGTGAGTCGGTTTCTAGCGGATACTACGAGCAGTACTTC
NA	TRBV20-1	few	TRBJ2-7	CSAYSSGDTYEQYF	TGCAGTGCTTACAGTAGCGGTGACACCTACGAGCAGTACTTC
NA	TRBV3-1	NA	TRBJ2-6	CASSPLRSSSGANVLTF	TGTGCCAGCAGCCCCCTTAGAAGTTCCTCTGGGGCCAACGTCCTGACTTTC
NA	TRBV5-5	few	TRBJ2-4	CASSSEGMANF	TGTGCCAGCAGCTCAGAGGGTATGGCGAACTTC
TRBD2	TRBV20-1	many	TRBJ2-7	CSATPGERGAYEQYF	TGCAGTGCTACCCCCGGAGAGCGGGGGGCCTACGAGCAGTACTTC
NA	TRBV2	few	TRBJ2-1	CASRATPPVHKKESSYNEQFF	TGTGCCAGCAGAGCCACCCCGCCGGTACATAAAAAGGAAAGCTCCTACAATGAGCAGTTCTTC
NA	TRBV4-3	NA	TRBJ2-3	CASSQDQGAGGPLRVKDTQYF	TGCGCCAGCAGCCAAGATCAGGGGGCGGGGGGACCACTAAGGGTCAAGGATACGCAGTATTTT
NA	TRBV6-5	NA	TRBJ2-6	CASSATGVSGANVLTF	TGTGCCAGCAGTGCCACGGGGGTCTCTGGGGCCAACGTCCTGACTTTC
NA	TRBV7-9	many	TRBJ2-4	CASSLNEGLAKNIQYF	TGTGCCAGCAGCTTAAACGAGGGCTTAGCCAAAAACATTCAGTACTTC
NA	TRBV7-9	many	TRBJ2-3	CASNTENDPSTDTQYF	TGTGCCAGCAACACGGAGAATGATCCCAGCACAGATACGCAGTATTTT
NA	TRBV6-2/TRBV6-3	many	TRBJ1-2	CASSGGAGHGYTF	TGTGCCAGCAGTGGGGGTGCGGGGCATGGCTACACCTTC
TRBD1	TRBV20-1	many	TRBJ2-7	CSAAPGRGQGSSYEQYF	TGCAGTGCCGCGCCAGGGAGGGGACAGGGATCCTCCTACGAGCAGTACTTC